One and the same sample provided the 25 T cell receptor beta chains below, sequenced in a study of cytomegalovirus exposure and HLA in healthy donors. Vbeta (60) and Jbeta (13) primers were used in the PCR. TCRdb's copy holds only in-frame clones and misses some; the assay was immunoSEQ multiplex PCR. This table holds about 200,000 clones, 65% to 85% found once. The sequenced material came from PBMCs. The receptors shown here come from a woman under 40 in good health and CMV-seronegative.

In this sample, this clone turned up once. CDR3 DNA: TGTGCCAGCGGAAAGGACAGGCGCTACTCCTACGAGCAGTACTTC. It codes for CASGKDRRYSYEQYF. The gene calls are TRBV27 and TRBJ2-7; 7 nucleotides align to TRBD1. This CDR3 contains 15 residues. Germline V lookup: CDR1 MNHEY, CDR2 SMNVEV (reference sequence). After removal of 8 bases from V and 0 bases from J, the junction contained 10 bases not matched to a gene.

The chain has TRBV9 and TRBJ2-7, with 14 bases matching TRBD2. Per germline, CDR1 SGDLS and CDR2 YYNGEE. CDR3 length: 15 amino acids. The ends lost 0 bases at V and 7 bases at J; junction bases unmatched: 3. The CDR3, as DNA: TGTGCCAGCAGCGTAGCCGGGACTAGCGGGAGTGAGCAGTACTTC. This sequence encodes CASSVAGTSGSEQYF.

The genes are TRBV7-6 and TRBJ2-5, with D unresolved. V shed 5 bases and J shed 4 bases, with 11 bases lying between them. The CDR3 is 13 amino acids. The germline V gene encodes CDR1 SGHVS and CDR2 FNYEAQ. The CDR3 nucleotides read TGTGCCAGCAGCACCGTGCGTGGAGAGACCCAGTACTTC. It yields the protein CASSTVRGETQYF.

Comments on this clone: Its ends do not fully match the called genes, so a read error is possible. The chain recombines TRBV7-9 with TRBJ2-1; weak D call: TRBD1 (6 bases). CDR1 is SEHNR, CDR2 FQNEAQ, per germline (reference sequence). The CDR3 spans 12 residues. This chain's CDR3 is CSSSQGPGEQFF. The CDR3 region has the DNA TGTTCCAGCAGCCAGGGGCCCGGGGAGCAGTTCTTC. Drawing the rest from reference TRBV7-9 and TRBJ2-1, the complete variable domain is DTGVSQNPRHKITKRGQNVTFRCDPISEHNRLYWYRQTLGQGPEFLTYFQNEAQLEKSRLLSDRFSAERPKGSFSTLEIQRTEQGDSAMYLCSSSQGPGEQFFGPGTRLTVL.

This chain links TRBV7-9 with TRBJ2-1, with 9 bases that match TRBD1. The CDR3 runs 15 residues. Trimming removed 2 bases from V and 7 bases from J; junction bases left unmatched: 6. The germline V gene encodes CDR1 SEHNR and CDR2 FQNEAQ (reference sequence). The CDR3 sequence: CASSLRRTGDNEQFF. CDR3 sequence (DNA): TGTGCCAGCAGCTTAAGGAGGACAGGGGATAATGAGCAGTTCTTC.

The rearrangement links TRBV6-4 to TRBJ2-7, with D unresolved. V was clipped by 0 bases and J by 6 bases, with 12 bases between them. The CDR3 totals 14 residues. Germline CDR1 is MRHNA and CDR2 is SNTAGT. The CDR3 DNA follows: TGTGCCAGCAGTGACTCGAACCGTTTGAGCGAGCAGTACTTC. Amino acids: CASSDSNRLSEQYF.

The chain combines TRBV21-1 with TRBJ2-7; TRBD2, as called in the table, went unchecked against the DNA. TRBV21-1 is annotated as a pseudogene. There are 12 residues in the CDR3. CDR3 amino acids: CASSRSRDEQYF. Written as DNA, the CDR3 is TGTGCCAGCAGCAGGTCCCGGGACGAGCAGTACTTC.

The rearrangement joins TRBV5-6 to TRBJ2-5, with TRBD2 as a possible D gene (5 bases). CDR3 length: 15 residues. Looked up from germline, CDR1 is SGHDT and CDR2 is YYEEEE. With 7 bases removed from V and 1 base from J, the gap between germline ends came to 17 bases. The CDR3 nucleotides are TGTGCCAGCCATTATCGGGAAAGCGGCCAAGAGACCCAGTACTTC. It codes for CASHYRESGQETQYF.

The rearrangement links TRBV7-6 to TRBJ2-7, with TRBD2 identical over 8 bases. The CDR3 spans 16 residues. Germline CDR1 SGHVS, CDR2 FNYEAQ. The V and J ends lost 5 bases and 1 base, in that order; junction bases with no gene match: 10. The CDR3 sequence: CASSPATGGHSYEQYF. Here the CDR3 DNA reads TGTGCCAGCAGCCCAGCTACGGGGGGGCATTCCTACGAGCAGTACTTC.

V is TRBV30 and J is TRBJ2-7; 8 bases match TRBD1. Trimming cost V 4 bases and J 2 bases; bases outside gene matches: 7. The CDR3 length is 14 residues. Germline loops: CDR1 GTSNPN, CDR2 SVGIG (reference sequence). This CDR3 is CAWTFSTGAYEQYF. The CDR3 bases are TGTGCCTGGACCTTTTCGACAGGGGCCTACGAGCAGTACTTC.

The chain couples TRBV23-1 to TRBJ2-7, with TRBD2 matching over 13 bases. TRBV23-1 counts as an open reading frame of uncertain function. CDR3 length: 16 amino acids. Germline trimming cut 4 bases from V and 9 bases from J; bases unmatched to any gene: 12. CDR3 nucleotide sequence: TGCGCCAGCAGTCGTCGGACTAGCGGGGGTCGGGGGCGGCAGTACTTC. It specifies CASSRRTSGGRGRQYF.

The sample holds one count of this clone. The J gene is TRBJ2-5, the V gene TRBV7-6, with 9 bases aligning to TRBD1. CDR1 and CDR2 from the germline V gene are SGHVS and FNYEAQ. Unmatched junction bases numbered 1, after V lost 0 bases and J lost 5 bases. The CDR3 extends over 14 amino acids. Here the CDR3 reads CASSLAGQGETQYF. For the CDR3, the DNA is TGTGCCAGCAGCTTAGCGGGACAGGGCGAGACCCAGTACTTC.

This clone was found a few times. The chain employs TRBV18 and TRBJ1-2, with TRBD1 matching 8 bases. This CDR3 region has 16 residues. V lost 3 bases and J lost 4; bases outside the gene matches: 10. CDR1 and CDR2 from the germline V gene are KGHSH and LQKENI. The CDR3 DNA sequence: TGTGCCAGCTCACCCACCACAGGGGGGGACCCCTATGGCTACACCTTC. Translating it yields CASSPTTGGDPYGYTF.

The chain recombines TRBV27 with TRBJ2-7, with 9 bases fitting TRBD2. Trimming removed 2 bases from V and 1 base from J; junction bases left unmatched: 6. The CDR3 runs 16 residues. CDR1 MNHEY and CDR2 SMNVEV come from the germline V gene (reference sequence). CDR3 DNA: TGTGCCAGCAGTTTAAGACTAGCGGCTAGTTCCTACGAGCAGTACTTC. It translates to CASSLRLAASSYEQYF.

The rearrangement uses TRBV5-1 and TRBJ2-3; D is ambiguous. The germline V gene has CDR1 SGHRS and CDR2 YFSETQ. V was clipped by 4 bases and J by 0 bases, with 18 bases between them. The CDR3 loop spans 17 amino acids. The chain's CDR3 is CASSPRIDLLSTDTQYF. The CDR3, as DNA: TGCGCCAGCAGCCCCCGCATAGACTTACTCAGCACAGATACGCAGTATTTT.

The rearrangement joins TRBV6-1 to TRBJ1-2; 8 bases fit TRBD1. The CDR3 consists of 15 residues. The germline CDR1 and CDR2 sequences are MNHNS and SASEGT. The V gene end was trimmed by 5 bases and the J gene end by 2 bases; junction bases not matched to a gene: 7. This CDR3 reads CASSTHRGANYGYTF. As DNA, the CDR3 is TGTGCCAGCAGTACCCACAGGGGGGCCAACTATGGCTACACCTTC.

The chain combines TRBV6-1 with TRBJ1-2; D possibly corresponds to TRBD1 (5 bases). Germline lookup yields CDR1 MNHNS and CDR2 SASEGT. V was cut by 3 bases and J by 1 base, with 12 bases left in between. This CDR3 has 15 amino acids. CDR3 protein: CASSEDGRGNYGYTF. The CDR3 region has the DNA TGTGCCAGCAGTGAGGACGGGAGGGGTAACTATGGCTACACCTTC.

The V call is TRBV10-3, the J call TRBJ2-3; TRBD2 is a possible D gene (6 bases). Trimming took off 10 bases at V and 0 bases at J, with 11 bases between the two ends. Germline values: CDR1 ENHRY, CDR2 SYGVKD. CDR3 length: 13 residues. The CDR3 bases are TGTGCCACCCGGGGGACTAGCACAGATACGCAGTATTTT. Protein: CATRGTSTDTQYF.

V gene TRBV11-1 combines with J gene TRBJ2-2; 9 positions agree with TRBD2. The V and J ends lost 1 base and 5 bases, in that order; junction bases with no gene match: 8. Germline CDR1 SGHAT, CDR2 FQDESV (reference sequence). The CDR3 has 17 residues. This chain's CDR3 is CASSLGSLAGTTGELFF. The CDR3 nucleotides are TGTGCCAGCAGCTTAGGGTCGCTAGCGGGGACAACCGGGGAGCTGTTTTTT.

In this sample, this clone turned up a few times. This chain joins TRBV19 and TRBJ1-6, with 11 bases lining up with TRBD1. The CDR3 is 15 amino acids. The V gene end was trimmed by 8 bases and the J gene end by 9 bases; junction bases not matched to a gene: 9. From germline, CDR1 is LNHDA and CDR2 SQIVND (reference sequence). CDR3 nucleotide sequence: TGTGCCAGTGGACAGGGGGCGTTCGGGCTTTCACCCCTCCACTTT. Amino acids: CASGQGAFGLSPLHF.

This clone was seen once. The V and J genes are TRBV5-1 and TRBJ1-2; TRBD1 aligns across 7 bases. With 4 bases clipped from V and 8 bases from J, the junction kept 5 bases outside the gene matches. The CDR3 runs to 12 residues. Germline V gene sequence: CDR1 SGHRS, CDR2 YFSETQ. The CDR3: CASSPDRAGYTF. In nucleotides, the CDR3 is TGCGCCAGCAGCCCAGACAGGGCGGGCTACACCTTC.

J is TRBJ2-1 and V is TRBV7-9, with TRBD2 matching 8 bases. CDR3 length: 17 amino acids. The ends lost 5 bases at V and 4 bases at J; junction bases unmatched: 13. Germline V gene sequence: CDR1 SEHNR, CDR2 FQNEAQ (reference sequence). DNA of the CDR3: TGTGCCAGCAGCCAAGACGGAGCGGGAGCGGGGTACAATGAGCAGTTCTTC. Amino acid sequence: CASSQDGAGAGYNEQFF.

V gene TRBV6-6 combines with J gene TRBJ2-5; 8 bases agree with TRBD1. Germline V gene lookup returns CDR1 MNHNY and CDR2 SVGAGI (reference sequence). The CDR3 has 14 amino acids. Trimming took 4 bases from V and 7 from J; bases not matched to a gene: 8. CDR3 protein: CASSSYGTGGTQYF. CDR3 bases: TGTGCCAGCAGTTCATACGGGACAGGTGGGACCCAGTACTTC.

The chain is built from TRBV2 and TRBJ2-3, with 7 bases aligning to TRBD2. Germline loops: CDR1 SNHLY, CDR2 FYNNEI. The trim removed 2 bases at V and 3 bases at J, leaving 8 bases unmatched. This CDR3 comprises 16 residues. The CDR3 spells CASSETSGRWTDTQYF. The CDR3 DNA follows: TGTGCCAGCAGTGAAACCTCCGGGAGGTGGACAGATACGCAGTATTTT.

This clone was counted a few times. The rearrangement joins TRBV27 to TRBJ2-7, with 7 bases matching TRBD1. Germline V gives CDR1 MNHEY, CDR2 SMNVEV (reference sequence). The CDR3 spans 16 residues. V shed 0 bases and J 2 bases; nucleotides not matched to a gene: 7. CDR3: CASSLSGTALTYEQYF. In DNA, the CDR3 is TGTGCCAGCAGTTTATCGGGGACAGCGCTTACCTACGAGCAGTACTTC.